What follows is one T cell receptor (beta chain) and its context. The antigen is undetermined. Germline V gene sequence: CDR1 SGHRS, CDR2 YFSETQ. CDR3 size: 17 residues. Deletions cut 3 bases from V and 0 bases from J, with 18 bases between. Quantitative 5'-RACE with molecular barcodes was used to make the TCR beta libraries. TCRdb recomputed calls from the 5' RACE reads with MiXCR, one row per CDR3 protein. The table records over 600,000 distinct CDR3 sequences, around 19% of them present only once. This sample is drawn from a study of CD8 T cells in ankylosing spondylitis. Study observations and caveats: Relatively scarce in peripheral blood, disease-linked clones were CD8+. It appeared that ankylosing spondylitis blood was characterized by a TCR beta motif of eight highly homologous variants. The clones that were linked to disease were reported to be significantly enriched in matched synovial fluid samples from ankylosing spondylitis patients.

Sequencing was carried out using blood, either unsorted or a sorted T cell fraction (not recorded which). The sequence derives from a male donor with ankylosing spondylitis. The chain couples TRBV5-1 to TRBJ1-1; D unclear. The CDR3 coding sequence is TGCGCCAGCAGCTCGGAGGGCAATGTTAACATGAACACTGAAGCTTTCTTT. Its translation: CASSSEGNVNMNTEAFF.